A selection of T cell receptor beta chains follows, all from one sample in a study of blood T cell repertoires in COVID-19. Using immunoSEQ multiplex PCR, the repertoire was profiled, and TCRdb retains in-frame clones only, with some absent. Among tens of thousands of clones, roughly 87% were seen once, and the ten largest hold roughly 4.3%. Material for sequencing was peripheral blood. Receptors were obtained from a man aged 60 to 75 with COVID-19, enrolled during active disease. CDR3s include the opening cysteine and the closing phenylalanine or tryptophan. D genes are given only for firm matches. Clone size appears in some rows only: once, few, many, or a class for an expanded clone.

cdr3_nt,cdr3_aa,j_call,d_call,clone_size,v_call
TGTGCCAGCCTCGCCGGGGGGCCCGGGCCCACGGGTGGGAAACTGTTTTTT,CASLAGGPGPTGGKLFF,TRBJ1-4,-,once,TRBV3-1/TRBV3-2
TGTGCCAGCTCACCACCGGACAGAAATTACGAGCAGTACTTC,CASSPPDRNYEQYF,TRBJ2-7,-,-,TRBV18
TGTGCCAGTAGTCCGTCCGCTAGCTCCTACAATGAGCAGTTCTTC,CASSPSASSYNEQFF,TRBJ2-1,-,-,TRBV19
TGTGCCAGCAGAGACAGGGTTGATACGCAGTATTTT,CASRDRVDTQYF,TRBJ2-3,TRBD1,-,TRBV3-1/TRBV3-2
TGCGCCAGCAGCTTGGGAACAGAGCCTAACTATGGCTACACCTTC,CASSLGTEPNYGYTF,TRBJ1-2,-,-,TRBV5-1
TGTGCCAGCGGGGGAGGCGCATATTCACCCCTCCACTTT,CASGGGAYSPLHF,TRBJ1-6,-,-,TRBV2
TGTGCCAGCAGCCAACTCGACGGACTAGCGGGAATTAACGCCGGGGAGCTGTTTTTT,CASSQLDGLAGINAGELFF,TRBJ2-2,TRBD2,-,TRBV7-3
TGTGCCAGCAGCTCTAACACCGGGGAGCTGTTTTTT,CASSSNTGELFF,TRBJ2-2,-,-,TRBV9
TGTGCCAGCAGGGGGGACTCGAAGGGGGAGCAGTACTTC,CASRGDSKGEQYF,TRBJ2-7,-,-,TRBV2
TGTGCCAGCAGTCCCTTTATAAGGGGCAGCAATCAGCCCCAGCATTTT,CASSPFIRGSNQPQHF,TRBJ1-5,-,-,TRBV28
TGTGCCAGCAGCTCCGGGACAGGGGGCGTCACCGGGGAGCTGTTTTTT,CASSSGTGGVTGELFF,TRBJ2-2,TRBD1,-,TRBV7-6
TGCGCCAGCAGCCAAGATCCTGTCCGCACAGATACGCAGTATTTT,CASSQDPVRTDTQYF,TRBJ2-3,-,-,TRBV4-3
TGTGCCGCGTCCCGACAGGGATCTAGTGGCTACACCTTC,CAASRQGSSGYTF,TRBJ1-2,TRBD1,-,TRBV6-5
TGTGCCAGTCGGACGGGGAGCGGGCTCATAGCAGATACGCAGTATTTT,CASRTGSGLIADTQYF,TRBJ2-3,-,-,TRBV19
TGTGCCAGCAGATCAGGCCCCAGCAATCAGCCCCAGCATTTT,CASRSGPSNQPQHF,TRBJ1-5,-,-,TRBV2
TGTGCCAGCAGCGTAATCGGGGAGAAAGGAGATACGCAGTATTTT,CASSVIGEKGDTQYF,TRBJ2-3,-,-,TRBV9
TGCGCCAGCAGCGCCCAGGCAACTAATGAAAAACTGTTTTTT,CASSAQATNEKLFF,TRBJ1-4,-,-,TRBV5-1
TGTGCCAGTAGCGACAGGGGATTTTTATACGAGCAGTACTTC,CASSDRGFLYEQYF,TRBJ2-7,TRBD1,-,TRBV19
TGTGCCACCAGAACCGGGACAGGGTACTGGTCTGGGGCCAACGTCCTGACTTTC,CATRTGTGYWSGANVLTF,TRBJ2-6,TRBD1,-,TRBV15
TGTGCCAGCAGTGAAGGGGGCACCTATGGCTACACCTTC,CASSEGGTYGYTF,TRBJ1-2,-,-,TRBV6-1
TGCGCCAGCAGCTTAGGGGCACAGGGGGCGGGCACTGAAGCTTTCTTT,CASSLGAQGAGTEAFF,TRBJ1-1,TRBD1,-,TRBV5-1
TGTGCCAGTAGTATCGGCGGGTCGCGAACTGGTGAGCTGTTTTTT,CASSIGGSRTGELFF,TRBJ2-2,-,-,TRBV19
TGTGCCAGCATTGAACAGGGTTTGGGAACTGAAGCTTTCTTT,CASIEQGLGTEAFF,TRBJ1-1,-,-,TRBV2
TGTGCCAGCAGCCCCGGCGAGGACACTGAAGCTTTCTTT,CASSPGEDTEAFF,TRBJ1-1,-,-,TRBV2
TGTGCCAGCAGCTTAATGCCGGGGAAAGAGACCCAGTACTTC,CASSLMPGKETQYF,TRBJ2-5,-,-,TRBV7-9
TGTGCCAGCAAAACCGGGACTAACACAGATACGCAGTATTTT,CASKTGTNTDTQYF,TRBJ2-3,TRBD2,-,TRBV2
TGTGCCTGGAGTATGGGAGGTGGAGCCTACGAGCAGTACTTC,CAWSMGGGAYEQYF,TRBJ2-7,-,-,TRBV30
TGTGCCAGTAGTCCGCCACCGGGACTAGCGGGCCTCAGCACAGATACGCAGTATTTT,CASSPPPGLAGLSTDTQYF,TRBJ2-3,TRBD2,-,TRBV19